This T cell receptor beta chain comes out of a study of cytomegalovirus exposure and HLA in healthy donors. Whole-study results and caveats: A further, later analysis showed that HLA-associated TCR beta chains (compared with equally common others) were more clonally expanded. TCR beta V- and J-gene trimming, according to a later analysis, was linked to a missense DCLRE1C variant. Because they were indistinguishable, some V segments, including TRBV6-2 and TRBV6-3, were excluded.

The PCR had 60 Vbeta and 13 Jbeta primers. Measured with immunoSEQ multiplex PCR; TCRdb has only the in-frame clones, and not every one. The data hold 150,000 to 200,000 clones, with about four fifths observed a single time. V lost 8 bases to trimming and J lost 8 bases; unmatched junction nucleotides: 13. Germline values: CDR1 MDHEN, CDR2 SYDVKM. The CDR3 contains 15 residues. While unrecorded immune exposures were likely, the donors were nominally healthy when sampled. As to this clone: Antigen unknown.

This clonotype originated in a woman aged 45 to 65 in good health and CMV-seronegative. The sequenced sample was PBMCs. The chain carries TRBV28 and TRBJ2-1; 9 nucleotides line up with TRBD1. CDR3: CASSTSGTGIYEQFF. CDR3 nucleotides: TGTGCCAGCTCCACCTCCGGGACAGGGATCTATGAGCAGTTCTTC.